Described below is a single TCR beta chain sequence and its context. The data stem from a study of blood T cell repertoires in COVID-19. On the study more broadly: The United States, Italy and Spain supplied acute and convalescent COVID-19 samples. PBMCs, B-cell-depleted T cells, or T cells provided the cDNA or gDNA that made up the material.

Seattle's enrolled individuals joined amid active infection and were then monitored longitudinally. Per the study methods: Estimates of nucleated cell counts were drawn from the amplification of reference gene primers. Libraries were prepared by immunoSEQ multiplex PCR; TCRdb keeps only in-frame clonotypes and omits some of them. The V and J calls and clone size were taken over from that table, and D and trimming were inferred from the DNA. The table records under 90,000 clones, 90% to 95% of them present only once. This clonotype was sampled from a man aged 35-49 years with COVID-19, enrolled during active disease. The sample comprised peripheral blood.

CDR3 sequence: CASSLEDGGNGYTF. The CDR3 DNA is TGCGCCAGCAGCTTGGAAGATGGAGGCAATGGCTACACCTTC. The chain links TRBV5-1 to TRBJ1-2; D call uncertain. The V and J ends lost 0 bases and 6 bases respectively, with 12 bases between them. Germline V lookup: CDR1 SGHRS, CDR2 YFSETQ. This CDR3 is built from 14 residues. Together with reference TRBV5-1 and TRBJ1-2, the CDR3 gives the full variable domain: KAGVTQTPRYLIKTRGQQVTLSCSPISGHRSVSWYQQTPGQGLQFLFEYFSETQRNKGNFPGRFSGRQFSNSRSEMNVSTLELGDSALYLCASSLEDGGNGYTFGSGTRLTVV.